A selection of T cell receptor beta chains follows, all from one sample in a study of T-cell memory formation after mild COVID-19. TCRdb reprocessed the 5' RACE reads with MiXCR, giving one entry per CDR3 protein. This table holds tens of thousands of distinct CDR3 sequences, 12% found once. Material: PBMCs or a T cell subset sorted from them (not recorded which). Receptors were obtained from a young man who had mild COVID-19 (a few samples of this study predate the infection). Cell type and time point are not known. CDR3s include the opening cysteine and the closing phenylalanine or tryptophan. Fields, in order: CDR3 protein, J gene, V gene.

CASSPRTGISDTQYF TRBJ2-3 TRBV5-1
CASSPSGNTIYF TRBJ1-3 TRBV7-2
CASSLDTGRSEKLFF TRBJ1-4 TRBV7-8
CASSFEELFF TRBJ2-2 TRBV7-9
CASKLRGQGETQYF TRBJ2-5 TRBV7-8
CSVGGLAGFALHNEQFF TRBJ2-1 TRBV29-1
CASSRGQGALYGYTF TRBJ1-2 TRBV4-3
CASSPLITDTQYF TRBJ2-3 TRBV7-3
CASSQDVGSGQPQHF TRBJ1-5 TRBV4-3
CSARGRGARETQYF TRBJ2-5 TRBV20-1
CASSPTPGQGLKYF TRBJ2-7 TRBV5-1
CASSFSGVNTGELFF TRBJ2-2 TRBV19
CASSQGAANYGYTF TRBJ1-2 TRBV4-3
CAISGRLAGESEQFF TRBJ2-1 TRBV10-3